Presented here are 30 T cell receptor beta chains from one specimen sequenced in a study of Graves' ophthalmopathy and Graves' hyperthyroidism (dated by TCRdb to the late 2010s). Reads for this sample came from an Illumina HiSeq 2000. TCR beta CDR3 regions were amplified from RNA transcripts for repertoire sequencing. The first round was an RT-PCR using HTBI primers with the Qiagen OneStep RT-PCR kit, and this first round was followed by a second-round multiplex PCR, then size selection and purification. In-frame beta chains were kept once TCRdb had trimmed the public reads at Q25 with fastp and called clones with MiXCR. For every CDR3 protein sequence, its rows merge into one entry that carries the most common genes and DNA. The sample table contains around 470,000 distinct CDR3 sequences; only one count was recorded for around an eighth of them. The ten largest clones capture 8% to 10% of the sample.

The sample consisted of blood. Receptor source: a woman younger than 45 with Graves' ophthalmopathy. Donor details come from another sample of the same person, matched by shared clones.

This clonotype was counted a single time. The chain is built from TRBV6-2 or TRBV6-3 and TRBJ1-1; 9 nucleotides line up with TRBD1. In germline, CDR1 is MNHEY, CDR2 SVGEGT. V lost 7 bases to trimming and J lost 5 bases; unmatched junction nucleotides: 14. The CDR3 totals 16 residues. The CDR3 DNA reads TGTGCCAGCACTAGTCCCGGGACAGGGAGGCGGACTGAAGCTTTCTTT. It specifies CASTSPGTGRRTEAFF.

The rearrangement uses TRBV24-1 and TRBJ1-2; no reliable D call. V gave up 0 bases and J gave up 2 bases, with 6 bases separating them. Germline CDR1 and CDR2: KGHDR and SFDVKD. The CDR3 loop spans 14 amino acids. The CDR3 region is CATSDLDGNYGYTF. DNA of the CDR3: TGTGCCACCAGTGATTTGGACGGGAACTATGGCTACACCTTC.

V gene TRBV15 combines with J gene TRBJ2-7; 7 bases align to TRBD2. This CDR3 region has 14 residues. Germline CDR1 is LNHNV and CDR2 is YYDKDF (reference sequence). The junction had 9 bases not matched to a gene; V was cut back by 0 bases and J by 10 bases. This CDR3 reads CATSRERGSPPQYF. CDR3 coding DNA: TGTGCCACCAGCAGAGAGCGGGGGAGTCCACCCCAGTACTTC.

V usage is TRBV28 and J usage is TRBJ1-1; no clear D. Germline V gene data show CDR1 as MDHEN and CDR2 as SYDVKM. This CDR3 spans 15 amino acids. V lost 5 bases to trimming and J lost 0 bases, with 13 bases between them. The CDR3: CASSPTSPMNTEAFF. The CDR3 DNA reads as TGTGCCAGCAGTCCCACGAGTCCTATGAACACTGAAGCTTTCTTT.

The rearrangement uses TRBV5-1 and TRBJ2-7; 7 bases match TRBD1. In germline, CDR1 is SGHRS, CDR2 YFSETQ. CDR3 length: 14 residues. J gave up 2 bases and V 3 bases, and 5 bases lay outside the gene matches. CDR3 amino acids: CASSSGQTAYEQYF. The DNA for the CDR3 is TGCGCCAGCAGCTCGGGACAGACAGCCTACGAGCAGTACTTC.

There are many counts of this clonotype. The chain carries TRBV6-5 and TRBJ1-1; 7 nucleotides align to TRBD1. The ends lost 7 bases at V and 4 bases at J; junction bases unmatched: 6. CDR1 is MNHEY, CDR2 SVGAGI, per germline. The CDR3 consists of 13 residues. CDR3 region: CASIRQGGTEAFF. CDR3 sequence (DNA): TGTGCCAGCATTAGACAGGGCGGCACTGAAGCTTTCTTT.

In its sample, this clonotype was seen many times. CDR3 coding DNA: TGTGCCAGCAGTTTATCAATTGGGACTCGGGGCTACGAGCAGTACTTC. Its protein is CASSLSIGTRGYEQYF. The chain is built from TRBV28 and TRBJ2-7; tentative D call: TRBD2 (6 bases). The germline V gene has CDR1 MDHEN and CDR2 SYDVKM. V lost 1 base and J 3 bases, leaving 16 bases between the germline ends. The CDR3 extends over 16 amino acids.

The chain uses TRBV6-1 and TRBJ2-2; D is perhaps TRBD1 (5 bases). The V and J ends lost 11 bases and 4 bases respectively, with 14 bases between them. The CDR3 loop spans 13 amino acids. The germline CDR1 and CDR2 sequences are MNHNS and SASEGT. The DNA for the CDR3 is TGTGCCGTCAAGGTTGGGGCCACCGGGGAGCTGTTTTTT. As protein: CAVKVGATGELFF.

This chain uses TRBV6-1 with TRBJ1-2, with D hard to call. The CDR3 loop spans 15 amino acids. V lost 5 bases, J lost 4 bases, and 17 bases lay in between. CDR1 MNHNS and CDR2 SASEGT come from the germline V gene. The CDR3, as DNA: TGTGCCAGCAGTCCCACCCGGGATCCTTCCTATGGCTACACCTTC. Protein product: CASSPTRDPSYGYTF.

This clonotype showed up many times. This chain links TRBV5-1 with TRBJ2-7, with TRBD2 matching 8 bases. The trim removed 5 bases at V and 0 bases at J, leaving 7 bases unmatched. The CDR3 runs 15 residues. Germline values: CDR1 SGHRS, CDR2 YFSETQ. CDR3 residues: CASSPERGTSYEQYF. The CDR3 nucleotides are TGCGCCAGCAGTCCAGAGCGGGGGACCTCCTACGAGCAGTACTTC.

The chain has TRBV5-1 and TRBJ2-5, with TRBD2 identical over 8 bases. The CDR3 has 15 amino acids. Germline V gene sequence: CDR1 SGHRS, CDR2 YFSETQ. The ends lost 1 base at V and 2 bases at J; junction bases unmatched: 4. CDR3 in DNA: TGCGCCAGCAGCTTGAAGCGGGAGTCACAAGAGACCCAGTACTTC. Its translation: CASSLKRESQETQYF. The whole variable domain, remainder taken from reference TRBV5-1 and TRBJ2-5, is KAGVTQTPRYLIKTRGQQVTLSCSPISGHRSVSWYQQTPGQGLQFLFEYFSETQRNKGNFPGRFSGRQFSNSRSEMNVSTLELGDSALYLCASSLKRESQETQYFGPGTRLLVL.

This clonotype was seen at least ten times. The V and J genes are TRBV11-2 and TRBJ2-7; D not certain. Germline V CDR1 and CDR2: SGHAT, FQNNGV. The V gene lost 5 bases and the J gene lost 3 bases, with 8 bases spanning the gap. The CDR3 runs to 12 residues. CDR3 protein: CASSPGVYEQYF. DNA of the CDR3: TGTGCCAGCAGCCCCGGAGTCTACGAGCAGTACTTC.

This clonotype was counted ten times or more. The chain combines TRBV11-3 with TRBJ2-2, with D uncertain. The CDR3 spans 14 residues. V was clipped by 2 bases and J by 9 bases, with 13 bases between them. The V gene's germline CDR1 is SGHNT and CDR2 YENEEA. CDR3 DNA sequence: TGTGCCAGCAGCTTAAACCCACTCAAGAGGGAGCTGTTTTTT. It yields the protein CASSLNPLKRELFF.

The table lists this clonotype with a few counts. This chain links TRBV29-1 with TRBJ1-1; tentative D call: TRBD1 (5 bases). The ends were cut back, 3 bases at V and 11 bases at J, with 19 bases in the middle. There are 13 residues in the CDR3. CDR1 and CDR2 from the germline V gene are SQVTM and ANQGSEA. The CDR3 is CSVDLLGSGLAFF. DNA for the CDR3: TGCAGCGTTGATTTATTGGGTTCAGGGCTTGCTTTCTTT.

This clonotype occurred many times. This chain joins TRBV10-3 and TRBJ2-7; 11 bases agree with TRBD1. The germline gives CDR1 ENHRY, CDR2 SYGVKD. The CDR3 runs to 15 residues. Trimming took 10 bases from V and 4 from J; bases not matched to a gene: 12. The CDR3 coding sequence is TGTGCCACCACTCCCGGACAGGGGGCGAAATACGAGCAGTACTTC. Translating it yields CATTPGQGAKYEQYF.

V usage is TRBV5-1 and J usage is TRBJ2-5; 8 positions agree with TRBD1. The CDR3 consists of 15 residues. V was pared by 4 bases and J by 5 bases, with 10 bases of the junction left unmatched. Looked up from germline, CDR1 is SGHRS and CDR2 is YFSETQ. CDR3 nucleotides: TGCGCCAGCAGCACCGGACAGGGTGTAGGGGAGACCCAGTACTTC. Its translation: CASSTGQGVGETQYF.

This clonotype has at least ten counts. The chain recombines TRBV7-3 with TRBJ2-7; TRBD1 aligns across 7 bases. CDR1 is SGHTA, CDR2 FQGTGA, per germline. J lost 3 bases, V lost 1 base, and 9 bases had no gene match. The CDR3 sequence is 16 residues long. Here the CDR3 reads CASSLMGQPQIYEQYF. The CDR3 DNA follows: TGTGCCAGCAGCTTAATGGGACAGCCACAAATCTACGAGCAGTACTTC.

This clonotype was picked up many times. The chain recombines TRBV30 with TRBJ2-7; TRBD2 is a possible D gene (5 bases). Trimming took off 1 base at V and 6 bases at J, with 7 bases between the two ends. The CDR3 runs 11 residues. The germline V gene has CDR1 GTSNPN and CDR2 SVGIG (reference sequence). The CDR3 DNA reads TGTGCCTGGAGTGGGACTGGCGAGCAGTACTTC. Translation: CAWSGTGEQYF.

The CDR3 reads CASSEGQGVGETQYF. The CDR3, as DNA: TGTGCCAGCAGTGAAGGACAGGGGGTCGGAGAGACCCAGTACTTC. V is TRBV2 and J is TRBJ2-5, with 9 bases identical to TRBD1. Losses at the gene ends were 1 base for V and 4 bases for J; bases not matched to a gene: 4. Germline CDR1 reads SNHLY; CDR2 reads FYNNEI. This CDR3 has 15 amino acids.

This clonotype appeared many times. The chain carries TRBV12-3 or TRBV12-4 and TRBJ1-1; D may be TRBD1 (6 bases). The CDR3 has 14 amino acids. Trimming pared 6 bases from V and 3 bases from J, leaving 14 bases between. The CDR3 DNA reads as TGTGCCAGCAGCCCTTCGTGGGGGCACACTGAAGCTTTCTTT. Translating gives CASSPSWGHTEAFF.

This clonotype was found many times. J is TRBJ1-5 and V is TRBV20-1; D might be TRBD1 (6 bases). From germline, CDR1 is DFQATT and CDR2 SNEGSKA (reference sequence). Trimming removed 6 bases at V and 1 base at J, with 19 bases between. This CDR3 is 16 amino acids long. CDR3 sequence: CSASGYRDRSNQPQHF. The CDR3 bases are TGCAGTGCCAGTGGTTACAGGGACCGGAGCAATCAGCCCCAGCATTTT.

This clonotype was detected many times. V usage is TRBV27 and J usage is TRBJ2-5; tentative D call: TRBD1 (5 bases). V was pared by 4 bases and J by 7 bases, with 13 bases between. Per the germline V gene, CDR1 is MNHEY and CDR2 is SMNVEV (reference sequence). This CDR3 has 13 residues. The CDR3 protein is CASSSSGPRTQYF. CDR3 sequence (DNA): TGTGCCAGCAGTTCCTCAGGGCCCAGGACCCAGTACTTC.

The chain links TRBV12-3 or TRBV12-4 to TRBJ2-7; D assignment may be TRBD1 or TRBD2 (5 bases each). The CDR3 is 13 residues long. The V end lost 8 bases, the J end lost 2 bases, and 13 bases lay between the germline ends. The CDR3 DNA reads TGTGCCAGCCTCCGGGACGAGACCTACGAGCAGTACTTC. Its protein is CASLRDETYEQYF.

At least ten counts were recorded for this clonotype. J is TRBJ1-2 and V is TRBV6-1; D is perhaps TRBD1 (5 bases). Germline V CDR1 and CDR2: MNHNS, SASEGT. The CDR3 length is 15 residues. Trimming removed 0 bases at V and 4 bases at J, with 12 bases between. This CDR3 is CASSEALRGVYGYTF. The CDR3 DNA follows: TGTGCCAGCAGTGAAGCGCTGCGGGGGGTCTATGGCTACACCTTC.

The V and J genes are TRBV20-1 and TRBJ2-3; 14 bases match TRBD2. The CDR3 extends over 18 amino acids. With V trimmed by 5 bases and J by 3 bases, 13 bases remained unmatched. Germline V CDR1 and CDR2: DFQATT, SNEGSKA (reference sequence). The CDR3 reads CSASRGTSGSFGTDTQYF. The CDR3 DNA follows: TGCAGTGCTTCCCGAGGGACTAGCGGGAGTTTTGGTACAGATACGCAGTATTTT.

This clonotype was observed many times. This chain uses TRBV6-1 with TRBJ2-7; 7 nucleotides align to TRBD2. The trim removed 6 bases at V and 2 bases at J, leaving 7 bases unmatched. The CDR3 covers 14 residues. From germline, CDR1 is MNHNS and CDR2 SASEGT. This CDR3 is CASRASGTTYEQYF. The CDR3, as DNA: TGTGCCAGCAGAGCTAGCGGTACAACCTACGAGCAGTACTTC.

This clonotype occurred many times. The V gene is TRBV12-3 or TRBV12-4, the J gene TRBJ1-2; TRBD1 agrees at 8 bases. The V and J ends lost 7 bases and 5 bases, in that order; junction bases with no gene match: 12. The CDR3 runs 15 residues. The CDR3 sequence is CASTLRTGIVYGYTF. For the CDR3, the DNA is TGTGCCAGCACCCTCAGGACAGGGATCGTATATGGCTACACCTTC.

This clonotype was found many times. The rearrangement links TRBV6-5 to TRBJ1-1; perhaps TRBD1 as D (6 bases). The CDR3 spans 15 residues. The V end was cut by 2 bases, the J end by 4 bases, with 14 bases between. Germline lookup yields CDR1 MNHEY and CDR2 SVGAGI. The CDR3 is CASSYVGAGGTEAFF. The CDR3 DNA reads TGTGCCAGCAGTTACGTGGGGGCCGGGGGCACTGAAGCTTTCTTT.

This clonotype showed up many times. The V and J genes are TRBV6-5 and TRBJ2-7, with D uncertain. Trimming stripped 4 bases from V and 3 bases from J, with 16 bases between. In germline, CDR1 is MNHEY, CDR2 SVGAGI. The CDR3 has 15 amino acids. The CDR3 loop is CASSLNPTSYYEQYF. CDR3 bases: TGTGCCAGCAGTTTGAACCCGACGAGCTACTACGAGCAGTACTTC.

Many counts were recorded for this clonotype. The J gene is TRBJ1-1, the V gene TRBV7-9, with D unresolved. V was shortened by 5 bases and J by 2 bases, with 12 bases between the two germline ends. The CDR3 has 14 residues. Germline assignment: CDR1 SEHNR and CDR2 FQNEAQ (reference sequence). The CDR3 is CASSHQATNTEAFF. The DNA for the CDR3 is TGTGCCAGCAGCCATCAGGCGACCAACACTGAAGCTTTCTTT.